The rows below give T cell receptor beta chains drawn from one sample of a study of T cells of healthy individuals. MiXCR, applied by TCRdb to the 5' RACE reads, yields one record per CDR3 protein. The repertoire consists of around 80,000 distinct CDR3 sequences, with roughly 5.1% occurring once and the leading ten covering 7% to 9%. The receptor set was obtained from a female donor in good health. CDR3s include the opening cysteine and the closing phenylalanine or tryptophan. The D gene is left open where the match is weak. Clone size is given for some rows only: seen once, a few or many times, or a class if the clone is expanded.

D gene	V gene	clone size	J gene	CDR3 protein	CDR3 DNA
NA	TRBV4-3	NA	TRBJ2-1	CASSQDLPSPDNEQFF	TGCGCCAGCAGCCAAGACCTTCCTTCGCCGGACAATGAGCAGTTCTTC
TRBD1	TRBV19	NA	TRBJ2-7	CASSQRQGRNEQYF	TGTGCCAGTAGCCAGAGACAGGGGAGGAACGAGCAGTACTTC
NA	TRBV4-3	many	TRBJ2-1	CASSQDLVAPGQPHNEQFF	TGCGCCAGCAGCCAAGATCTTGTGGCCCCTGGCCAGCCTCACAATGAGCAGTTCTTC
NA	TRBV7-6	few	TRBJ2-3	CASSLNTADTQYF	TGTGCCAGCAGCTTAAATACAGCCGATACGCAGTATTTT
NA	TRBV12-3/TRBV12-4	many	TRBJ1-5	CASRGNGRDQPQHF	TGTGCCAGCAGGGGAAACGGGAGGGATCAGCCCCAGCATTTT
NA	TRBV6-1	many	TRBJ1-5	CATGHTSNQPQHF	TGTGCCACTGGACACACGAGCAATCAGCCCCAGCATTTT
NA	TRBV7-9	many	TRBJ1-2	CASSLSLRFSVNYGYTF	TGTGCCAGCAGCTTATCCCTACGATTCTCGGTAAACTATGGCTACACCTTC
TRBD1	TRBV7-2	many	TRBJ1-2	CASSFWGGTGYGYTF	TGTGCCAGCAGCTTTTGGGGGGGGACAGGTTATGGCTACACCTTC
TRBD2	TRBV6-1	many	TRBJ2-7	CASSEVGSGSNEQYF	TGTGCCAGCAGTGAAGTAGGTAGCGGGAGTAACGAGCAGTACTTC
TRBD1	TRBV6-1	NA	TRBJ2-6	CASSERQGAAGANVLTF	TGTGCCAGCAGTGAGCGACAGGGGGCGGCTGGGGCCAACGTCCTGACTTTC
NA	TRBV19	NA	TRBJ1-1	CASSSWAEDRVAFF	TGTGCCAGTAGCTCGTGGGCTGAGGACCGGGTAGCTTTCTTT
TRBD2	TRBV5-4	NA	TRBJ2-1	CASSFPAGDNEQFF	TGTGCCAGCAGCTTCCCGGCGGGAGACAATGAGCAGTTCTTC
TRBD1	TRBV7-7	many	TRBJ1-3	CASSLGQHRSGNTIYF	TGTGCTAGCAGCCTGGGACAGCATCGCTCTGGAAACACCATATATTTT
TRBD1	TRBV28	many	TRBJ2-1	CASSSTQGAGYNEQFF	TGTGCCAGCAGTTCAACACAGGGGGCGGGGTACAATGAGCAGTTCTTC
TRBD1	TRBV9	many	TRBJ2-7	CASSVGTGVNEQYF	TGTGCCAGCAGCGTAGGGACAGGGGTCAACGAGCAGTACTTC
NA	TRBV2	many	TRBJ2-6	CAIGAGGANVLTF	TGTGCCATCGGTGCGGGGGGGGCCAACGTCCTGACTTTC
TRBD2	TRBV27	NA	TRBJ2-7	CASSLAGDLYEQYF	TGTGCCAGCAGTTTGGCGGGAGACCTGTACGAGCAGTACTTC
NA	TRBV20-1	NA	TRBJ2-2	CSAGDGRSDTGELFF	TGCAGTGCTGGAGACGGGAGATCAGACACCGGGGAGCTGTTTTTT
TRBD2	TRBV5-1	NA	TRBJ2-7	CASSLELREGREQYF	TGCGCCAGCAGCTTGGAATTGCGGGAGGGAAGGGAGCAGTACTTC
TRBD2	TRBV9	few	TRBJ2-7	CASSASTSASSYEQYF	TGTGCCAGCAGCGCGAGCACTAGCGCGAGCTCCTACGAGCAGTACTTC
NA	TRBV20-1	many	TRBJ2-3	CSVPQFANTQYF	TGCAGTGTTCCGCAGTTTGCCAATACGCAGTATTTT
NA	TRBV28	few	TRBJ1-5	CASNSMGGSVSNQPQHF	TGTGCCAGCAACTCCATGGGGGGGAGTGTTAGCAATCAGCCCCAGCATTTT
NA	TRBV7-2	few	TRBJ2-3	CASSLALTDTQYF	TGTGCCAGCAGCCTAGCGTTGACAGATACGCAGTATTTT
NA	TRBV20-1	many	TRBJ2-7	CSARDRLPHEQYF	TGCAGTGCTAGAGATCGGCTCCCCCACGAGCAGTACTTC
NA	TRBV30	many	TRBJ2-7	CAWSATTYEQYF	TGTGCCTGGAGCGCCACTACCTACGAGCAGTACTTC
NA	TRBV7-2	many	TRBJ2-1	CASSLAFSGTSYNEQFF	TGTGCCAGCAGCTTAGCGTTTAGCGGAACTTCCTACAATGAGCAGTTCTTC
TRBD2	TRBV3-1	few	TRBJ2-2	CASSQSSGRALSGELFF	TGTGCCAGCAGCCAATCTAGCGGGAGGGCCCTCTCCGGGGAGCTGTTTTTT
NA	TRBV21-1	few	TRBJ2-5	CASSKGGTGAARGETQYF	TGTGCCAGCAGCAAAGGGGGGACAGGGGCCGCCAGGGGGGAGACCCAGTACTTC
NA	TRBV12-3/TRBV12-4	few	TRBJ1-5	CASSSTRNQPQHF	TGTGCCAGCAGTTCCACCCGTAATCAGCCCCAGCATTTT
NA	TRBV7-2	few	TRBJ2-3	CASSPQTTDTQYF	TGTGCCAGCAGCCCTCAGACTACAGATACGCAGTATTTT
NA	TRBV29-1	many	TRBJ1-1	CSVKSSEAFF	TGCAGCGTGAAATCTTCTGAAGCTTTCTTT
NA	TRBV21-1	many	TRBJ2-5	CASIMGEREETQYF	TGTGCCAGCATCATGGGCGAGCGAGAAGAGACCCAGTACTTC
TRBD2	TRBV5-4	many	TRBJ2-7	CASSLAGGRYEQYF	TGTGCCAGCAGTTTAGCGGGAGGGCGGTACGAGCAGTACTTC
NA	TRBV2	many	TRBJ2-1	CASRYAGHEQFF	TGTGCCAGCAGGTATGCTGGGCACGAGCAGTTCTTC
NA	TRBV12-3/TRBV12-4	many	TRBJ2-7	CASSRGLIAYEQYF	TGTGCCAGCAGTCGGGGGCTGATTGCCTACGAGCAGTACTTC